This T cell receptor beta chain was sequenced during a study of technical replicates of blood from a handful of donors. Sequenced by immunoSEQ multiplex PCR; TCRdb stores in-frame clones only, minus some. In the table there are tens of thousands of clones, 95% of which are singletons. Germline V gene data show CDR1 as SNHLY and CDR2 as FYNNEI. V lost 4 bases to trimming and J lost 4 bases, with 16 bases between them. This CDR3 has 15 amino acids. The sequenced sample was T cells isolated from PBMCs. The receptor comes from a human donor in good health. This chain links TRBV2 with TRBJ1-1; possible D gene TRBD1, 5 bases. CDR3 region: CASSGGRDLGTEAFF. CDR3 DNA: TGTGCCAGCAGTGGAGGGAGGGACTTGGGCACTGAAGCTTTCTTT.